This TCR beta chain was identified during a study of early T cells in non-severe SARS-CoV-2 infection. About the study: Unsorted whole blood bulk RNA was sequenced, with unpaired chains. Overall study results and limits: VDJdb matches were skewed toward anti-spike CD8 T cell responses.

Germline values: CDR1 SQVTM, CDR2 ANQGSEA. This CDR3 comprises 15 residues. Trimming cost V 1 base and J 1 base; bases outside gene matches: 1. This clonotype was seen a handful of times. Its cognate antigen is unknown. Individual cDNA molecules were tagged with unique molecular identifiers. One entry per CDR3 protein results from TCRdb running MiXCR on the 5' RACE reads. Seen here are some 98,000 distinct CDR3 sequences, 16% observed once, and the top ten hold around 1.3%. Sequencing was done on a sample of whole blood. The receptor was isolated from an adult who was a healthcare worker with PCR-confirmed SARS-CoV-2 infection or an uninfected control (not recorded which). V is TRBV29-1 and J is TRBJ2-6; TRBD1 aligns across 7 bases. Here the CDR3 reads CSVEGQGSGANVLTF. The CDR3 bases are TGCAGCGTTGAAGGACAGGGTTCTGGGGCCAACGTCCTGACTTTC.